Reported below is one T cell receptor (beta chain). Its antigen is still unknown. This entry comes from a study of molecular identifiers for immune sequencing clone quantification. Study-wide context: For replicates, RNA isolated from 20,000 or 100,000 naive CD8 cells was divided into five portions, of which four were sequenced. Study-level points and caveats: Jurkat TCR RNA spiked in from one cell (amid more than 850,000 naive cells) was reportedly detectable.

This CDR3 is built from 16 residues. The authors built bulk TCR libraries by previously described methods with listed TCR primers. TCRdb analysed the PCR reads with MiXCR anew, one entry per CDR3 protein. The data show hundreds of thousands of distinct CDR3 sequences, over 20% seen once. The rearrangement links TRBV3-2 to TRBJ1-1; the table's D call TRBD1 went unverified against the DNA. TRBV3-2 is tagged as a pseudogene. The sequence was obtained from a human donor in good health. Some libraries in this study had Jurkat cell RNA spiked in. Material: naive CD8+ T cells from blood, with Jurkat cell RNA spiked in. Subset described: FACS-sorted CD8+CD4-CCR7+CD45RA+ naive T cells. Here the CDR3 reads CASSQLDRGLGTEAFF. The CDR3 DNA sequence: TGTGCCAGCAGCCAATTAGACAGGGGGCTCGGCACTGAAGCTTTCTTT.